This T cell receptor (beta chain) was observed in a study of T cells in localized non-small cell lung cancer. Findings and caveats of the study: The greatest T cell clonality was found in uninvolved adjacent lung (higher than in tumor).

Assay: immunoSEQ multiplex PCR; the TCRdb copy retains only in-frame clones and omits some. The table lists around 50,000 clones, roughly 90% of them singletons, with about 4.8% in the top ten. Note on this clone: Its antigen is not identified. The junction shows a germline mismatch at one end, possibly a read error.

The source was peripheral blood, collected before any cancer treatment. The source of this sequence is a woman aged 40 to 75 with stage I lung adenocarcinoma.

The CDR3 protein is CASSLGTGPGEQYF. DNA for the CDR3: TGTGCCAGCAGCTTGGGGACAGGGCCAGGCGAGCAGTACTTC. V is TRBV5-3 and J is TRBJ2-7, with 9 bases identical to TRBD1. TRBV5-3 falls under the ORF class, with uncertain function. CDR3 size: 14 residues.